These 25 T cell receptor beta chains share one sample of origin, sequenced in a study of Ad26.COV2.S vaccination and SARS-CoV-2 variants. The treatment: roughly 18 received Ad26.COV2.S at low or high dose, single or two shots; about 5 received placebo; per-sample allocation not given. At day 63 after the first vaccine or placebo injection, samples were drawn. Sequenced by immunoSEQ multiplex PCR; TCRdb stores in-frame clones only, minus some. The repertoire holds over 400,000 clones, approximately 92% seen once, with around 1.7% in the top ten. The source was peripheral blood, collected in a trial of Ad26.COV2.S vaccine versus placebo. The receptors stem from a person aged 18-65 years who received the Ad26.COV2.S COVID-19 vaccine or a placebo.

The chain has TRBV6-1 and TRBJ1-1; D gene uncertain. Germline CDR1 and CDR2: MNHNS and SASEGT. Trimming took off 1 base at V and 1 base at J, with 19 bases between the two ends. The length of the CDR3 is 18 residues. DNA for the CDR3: TGTGCCAGCAGTGAAGAGGATGGGCGTGGAAAAGGGAACACTGAAGCTTTCTTT. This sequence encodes CASSEEDGRGKGNTEAFF.

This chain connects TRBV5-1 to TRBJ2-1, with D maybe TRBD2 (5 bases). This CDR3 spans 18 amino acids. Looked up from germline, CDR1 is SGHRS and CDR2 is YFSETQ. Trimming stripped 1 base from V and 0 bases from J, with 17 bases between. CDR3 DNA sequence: TGCGCCAGCAGCTTGCCCTCCCTAGCTCGATCCTCCTACAATGAGCAGTTCTTC. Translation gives CASSLPSLARSSYNEQFF.

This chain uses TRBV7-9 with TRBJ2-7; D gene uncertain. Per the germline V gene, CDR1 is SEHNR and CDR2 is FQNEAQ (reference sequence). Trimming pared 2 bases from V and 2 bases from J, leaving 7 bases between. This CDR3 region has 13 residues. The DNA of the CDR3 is TGTGCCAGCAGCTTATTAGGCCCCTACGAGCAGTACTTC. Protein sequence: CASSLLGPYEQYF.

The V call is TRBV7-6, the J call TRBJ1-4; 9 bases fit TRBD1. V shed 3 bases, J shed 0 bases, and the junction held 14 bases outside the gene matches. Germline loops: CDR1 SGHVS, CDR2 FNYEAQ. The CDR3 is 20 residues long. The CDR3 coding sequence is TGTGCCAGCAGCTTTAGGGGACAGGGAACGTCTTTGGCAACTAATGAAAAACTGTTTTTT. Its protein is CASSFRGQGTSLATNEKLFF.

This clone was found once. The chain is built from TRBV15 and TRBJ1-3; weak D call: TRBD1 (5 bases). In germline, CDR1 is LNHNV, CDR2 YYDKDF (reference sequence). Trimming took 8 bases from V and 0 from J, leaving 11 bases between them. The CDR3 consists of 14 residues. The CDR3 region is CATGGLGSGNTIYF. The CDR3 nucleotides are TGTGCCACCGGGGGACTGGGCTCTGGAAACACCATATATTTT.

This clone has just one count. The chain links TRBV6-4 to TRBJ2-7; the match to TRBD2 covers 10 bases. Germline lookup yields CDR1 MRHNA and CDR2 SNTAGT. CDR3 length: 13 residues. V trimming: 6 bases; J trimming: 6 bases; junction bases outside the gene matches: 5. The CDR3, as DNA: TGTGCCAGCAGCTACATAGCGGGGGGCGAGCAGTACTTC. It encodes CASSYIAGGEQYF.

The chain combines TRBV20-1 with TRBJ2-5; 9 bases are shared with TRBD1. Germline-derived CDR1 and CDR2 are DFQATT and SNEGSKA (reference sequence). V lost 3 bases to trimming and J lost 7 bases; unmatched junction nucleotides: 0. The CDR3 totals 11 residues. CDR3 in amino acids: CSARTGGTQYF. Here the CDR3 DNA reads TGCAGTGCTAGGACAGGGGGGACCCAGTACTTC.

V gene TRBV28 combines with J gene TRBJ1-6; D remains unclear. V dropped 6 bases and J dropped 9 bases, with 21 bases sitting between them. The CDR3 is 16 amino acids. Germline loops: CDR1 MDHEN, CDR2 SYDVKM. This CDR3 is CASSPGVGSVGSPLHF. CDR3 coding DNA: TGTGCCAGCAGCCCTGGCGTAGGGTCAGTAGGTTCACCCCTCCACTTT.

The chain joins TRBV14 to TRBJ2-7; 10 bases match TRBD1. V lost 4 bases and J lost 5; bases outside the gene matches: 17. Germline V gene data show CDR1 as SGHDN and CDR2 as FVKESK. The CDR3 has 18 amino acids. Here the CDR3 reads CASSRLKGTGTGDHEQYF. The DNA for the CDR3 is TGTGCCAGCAGCCGACTCAAGGGGACCGGGACAGGGGACCACGAGCAGTACTTC.

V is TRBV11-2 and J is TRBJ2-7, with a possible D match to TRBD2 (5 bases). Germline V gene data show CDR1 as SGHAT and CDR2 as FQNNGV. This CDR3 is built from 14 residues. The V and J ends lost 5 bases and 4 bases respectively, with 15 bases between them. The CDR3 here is CASSSSGRGYEQYF. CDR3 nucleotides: TGTGCCAGCAGCAGCTCCGGTCGCGGGTACGAGCAGTACTTC.

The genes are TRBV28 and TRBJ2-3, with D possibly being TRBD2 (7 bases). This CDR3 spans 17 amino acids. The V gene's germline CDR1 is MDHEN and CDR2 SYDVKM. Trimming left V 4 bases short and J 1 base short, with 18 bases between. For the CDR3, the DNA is TGTGCCAGCAGTTCGGGGGGCGGGGTAGGGCGCACAGATACGCAGTATTTT. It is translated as CASSSGGGVGRTDTQYF.

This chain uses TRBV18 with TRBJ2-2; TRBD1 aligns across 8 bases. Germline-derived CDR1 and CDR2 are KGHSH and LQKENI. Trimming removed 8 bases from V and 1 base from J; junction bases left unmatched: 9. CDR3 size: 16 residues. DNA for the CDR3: TGTGCCAGCGCAACCAGGGGGCTCCTGAACACCGGGGAGCTGTTTTTT. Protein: CASATRGLLNTGELFF.

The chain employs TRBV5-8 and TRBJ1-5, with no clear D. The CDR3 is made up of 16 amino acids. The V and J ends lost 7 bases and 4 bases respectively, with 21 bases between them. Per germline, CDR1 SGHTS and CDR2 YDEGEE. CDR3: CASGNPLSSRNQPQHF. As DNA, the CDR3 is TGTGCCAGCGGCAACCCCCTGAGCTCCCGTAATCAGCCCCAGCATTTT.

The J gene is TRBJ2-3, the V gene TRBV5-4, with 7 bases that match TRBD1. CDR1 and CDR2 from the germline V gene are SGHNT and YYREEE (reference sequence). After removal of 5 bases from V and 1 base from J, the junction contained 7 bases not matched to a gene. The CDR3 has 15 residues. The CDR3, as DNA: TGTGCCAGCAGACCAGGGGGTTTGGGCACAGATACGCAGTATTTT. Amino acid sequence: CASRPGGLGTDTQYF.

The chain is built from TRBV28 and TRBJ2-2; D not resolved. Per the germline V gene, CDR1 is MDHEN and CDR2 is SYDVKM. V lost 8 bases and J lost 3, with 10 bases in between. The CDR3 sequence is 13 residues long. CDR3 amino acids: CASYSSYTGELFF. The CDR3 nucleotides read TGTGCCAGCTACTCTTCGTACACCGGGGAGCTGTTTTTT.

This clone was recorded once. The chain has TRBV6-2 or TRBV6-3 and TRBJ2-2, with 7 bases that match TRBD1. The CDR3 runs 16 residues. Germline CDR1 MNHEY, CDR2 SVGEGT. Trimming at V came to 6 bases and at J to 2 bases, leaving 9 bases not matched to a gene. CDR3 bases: TGTGCCAGCAGCCTTCCCGACAGGGCAAACACCGGGGAGCTGTTTTTT. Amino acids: CASSLPDRANTGELFF.

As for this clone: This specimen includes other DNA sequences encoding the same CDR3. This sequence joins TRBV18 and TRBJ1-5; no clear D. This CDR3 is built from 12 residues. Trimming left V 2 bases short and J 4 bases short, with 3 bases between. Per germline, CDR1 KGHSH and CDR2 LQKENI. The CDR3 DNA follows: TGTGCCAGCTCACCAGGGAATCAGCCCCAGCATTTT. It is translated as CASSPGNQPQHF.

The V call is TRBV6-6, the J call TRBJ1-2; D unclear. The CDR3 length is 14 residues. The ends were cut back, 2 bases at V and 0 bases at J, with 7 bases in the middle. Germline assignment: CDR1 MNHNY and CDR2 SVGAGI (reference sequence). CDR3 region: CASSYGVANYGYTF. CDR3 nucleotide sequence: TGTGCCAGCAGTTACGGGGTTGCTAACTATGGCTACACCTTC.

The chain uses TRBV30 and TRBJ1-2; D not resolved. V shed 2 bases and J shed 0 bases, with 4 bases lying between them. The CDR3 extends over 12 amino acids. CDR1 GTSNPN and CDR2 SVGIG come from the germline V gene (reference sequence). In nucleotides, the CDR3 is TGTGCCTGGAGTCGACCTAACTATGGCTACACCTTC. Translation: CAWSRPNYGYTF.

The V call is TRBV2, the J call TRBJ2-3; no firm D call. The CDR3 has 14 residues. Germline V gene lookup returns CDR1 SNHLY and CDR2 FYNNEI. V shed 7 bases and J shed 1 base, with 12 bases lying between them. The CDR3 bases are TGTGCCAGCATTTCGCCGGGCCGCACAGATACGCAGTATTTT. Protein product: CASISPGRTDTQYF.

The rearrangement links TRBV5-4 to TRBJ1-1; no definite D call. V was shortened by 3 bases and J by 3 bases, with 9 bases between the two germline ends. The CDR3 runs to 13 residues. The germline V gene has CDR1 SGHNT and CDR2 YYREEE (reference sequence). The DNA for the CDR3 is TGTGCCAGCAGCTCCTCTACCGACACTGAAGCTTTCTTT. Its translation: CASSSSTDTEAFF.

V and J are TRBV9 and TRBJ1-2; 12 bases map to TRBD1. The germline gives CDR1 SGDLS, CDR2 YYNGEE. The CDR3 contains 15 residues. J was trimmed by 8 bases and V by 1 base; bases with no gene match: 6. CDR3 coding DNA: TGTGCCAGCAGCGTATTATCCGGGACAGGGGGCGGCTACACCTTC. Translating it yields CASSVLSGTGGGYTF.

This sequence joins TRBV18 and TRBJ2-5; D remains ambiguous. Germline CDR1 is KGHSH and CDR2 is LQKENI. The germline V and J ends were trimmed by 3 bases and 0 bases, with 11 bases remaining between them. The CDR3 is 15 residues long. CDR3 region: CASSPLSRYQETQYF. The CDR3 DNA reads TGTGCCAGCTCACCCCTTTCAAGGTACCAAGAGACCCAGTACTTC.

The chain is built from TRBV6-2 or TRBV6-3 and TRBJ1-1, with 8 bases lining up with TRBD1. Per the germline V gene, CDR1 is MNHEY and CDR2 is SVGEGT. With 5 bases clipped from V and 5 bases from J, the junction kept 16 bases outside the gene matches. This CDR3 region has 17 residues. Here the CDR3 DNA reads TGTGCCAGCAGTCCCCTAGACAGGGGAAATTTAGAGACTGAAGCTTTCTTT. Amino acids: CASSPLDRGNLETEAFF.

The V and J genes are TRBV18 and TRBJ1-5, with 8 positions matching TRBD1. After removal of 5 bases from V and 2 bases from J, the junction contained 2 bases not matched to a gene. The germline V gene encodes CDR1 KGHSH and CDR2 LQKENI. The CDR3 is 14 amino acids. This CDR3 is CASSSGQGNQPQHF. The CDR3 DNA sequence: TGTGCCAGCTCATCGGGACAGGGCAATCAGCCCCAGCATTTT.